The rows below give T cell receptor beta chains drawn from one sample of a study of shared clonotypes between healthy human individuals. Profiled with immunoSEQ multiplex PCR; TCRdb holds only in-frame clones, not every one. The sample contains about 2.4 million clones, roughly 93% of which appear only once. The sample consisted of naive CD4+ T cells from PBMCs. The receptor set was obtained from a young man in good health. Some clones in this sample may be carry-over from other donors' samples. Both conserved end residues are part of each CDR3. Each record gives: CDR3 protein, CDR3 DNA, V gene, J gene, clone size, CDR3 length, D gene. D genes are given only for firm matches. For some rows the clone size is stated as once, few or many, or as a class when expanded; others skip it.

CASSLVGRQETQYF	TGTGCCAGCAGCTTAGTAGGCAGACAAGAGACCCAGTACTTC	TRBV7-2	TRBJ2-5	-	14	-
CASSQPGLQTNEQFF	TGCGCCAGCAGCCAACCGGGACTCCAGACCAATGAGCAGTTCTTC	TRBV4-1	TRBJ2-1	once	15	-
CASSLGLAADEQFF	TGCGCCAGCAGCTTGGGACTAGCGGCCGACGAGCAGTTCTTC	TRBV5-1	TRBJ2-1	-	14	TRBD2
CASSIGGGRDVLQPQHF	TGTGCCAGTAGTATCGGAGGGGGCAGGGACGTCCTCCAGCCCCAGCATTTT	TRBV19	TRBJ1-5	-	17	TRBD1
CASSLEEGTEQYF	TGTGCCAGCAGCTTAGAGGAGGGAACCGAGCAGTACTTC	TRBV11-2	TRBJ2-7	-	13	-
CASSLEGKETQYF	TGTGCCAGCAGCTTAGAGGGAAAAGAGACCCAGTACTTC	TRBV7-3	TRBJ2-5	-	13	-
CAGSSTDTQYF	TGTGCCGGCAGTAGCACAGATACGCAGTATTTT	TRBV28	TRBJ2-3	-	11	-
CASSPGTGVTDTQYF	TGTGCCAGCAGCCCCGGGACAGGGGTCACAGATACGCAGTATTTT	TRBV5-8	TRBJ2-3	-	15	TRBD1
CASSLVDRTEAFF	TGTGCCAGCAGCTTAGTCGATCGCACTGAAGCTTTCTTT	TRBV7-9	TRBJ1-1	-	13	-
CASSLRIAGYHEQYF	TGTGCCAGCAGCTTAAGGATCGCAGGGTACCACGAGCAGTACTTC	TRBV7-8	TRBJ2-7	-	15	-
CATSSVANEQFF	TGTGCCACCAGCAGTGTTGCTAATGAGCAGTTCTTC	TRBV15	TRBJ2-1	once	12	-
CASSRQFEAFF	TGTGCCAGCAGCAGACAGTTTGAAGCTTTCTTT	TRBV6-1	TRBJ1-1	-	11	-
CASSPPSGGGTEAFF	TGTGCCAGCTCACCACCGTCAGGGGGGGGCACTGAAGCTTTCTTT	TRBV18	TRBJ1-1	-	15	TRBD1
CASSRGTGTNEQFF	TGTGCCAGCTCCCGAGGGACAGGGACCAATGAGCAGTTCTTC	TRBV18	TRBJ2-1	-	14	TRBD1
CASSQDLGGVRYEQYF	TGCGCCAGCAGCCAAGATCTCGGGGGGGTAAGGTACGAGCAGTACTTC	TRBV4-1	TRBJ2-7	-	16	TRBD2
CASSLGGQGTDTQYF	TGTGCCAGCAGCTTAGGAGGACAGGGAACAGATACGCAGTATTTT	TRBV7-9	TRBJ2-3	-	15	TRBD1
CASANRGSGNQPQHF	TGTGCCAGCGCAAACAGGGGTTCGGGCAATCAGCCCCAGCATTTT	TRBV6-1	TRBJ1-5	-	15	TRBD1
CASSAQGVYTF	TGTGCCAGCAGTGCACAGGGTGTCTACACCTTC	TRBV6-5	TRBJ1-2	-	11	-
CASSFIFTSGGNEQFF	TGCGCCAGCAGCTTCATTTTTACTAGCGGGGGCAATGAGCAGTTCTTC	TRBV5-1	TRBJ2-1	-	16	TRBD2